The entry below gives a single TCR beta chain sequence along with its context. V shed 0 bases and J shed 2 bases, with 11 bases lying between them. The CDR3 is 16 amino acids. Germline lookup yields CDR1 MNHEY and CDR2 SMNVEV (reference sequence). Using its own MiXCR run on the RT-PCR reads, TCRdb lists one record per CDR3 protein. The sample holds hundreds of thousands of distinct CDR3 sequences, 12% to 15% seen once. This chain links TRBV27 with TRBJ1-3; D is unresolved. The TCR comes from a female donor in good health, serving as a healthy control. The sequencing input was memory CD4+ T cells from blood. The chain's CDR3 is CASSLSKGGAGNTIYF. DNA of the CDR3: TGTGCCAGCAGTTTATCGAAGGGTGGAGCTGGAAACACCATATATTTT.